This TCR beta chain was recorded in a study of spatial heterogeneity in lung cancer. Study context: Every unique TCR and UMI combination, on average, appeared more than ten times in raw reads. Study-wide results and caveats: Tumor TCRs that were ubiquitous and expanded showed up in blood more at resection than follow-up.

One entry per CDR3 protein, called by TCRdb with MiXCR from the 5' RACE reads. The data hold 7,500 to 9,500 distinct CDR3 sequences, with over 7.5% observed a single time. As for this clonotype: No antigen is known for it.

Time point here: sample taken at primary tumor resection. Unsorted whole RNA samples from tumor, nontumor lung or frozen PBMC were sequenced. The sequenced sample was PBMCs, obtained at surgery. The source of this sequence is a female donor with early-stage non-small cell lung cancer.

The CDR3 sequence is CASSFTSTSSPLHF. The CDR3 DNA reads TGTGCCAGCAGTTTTACGTCGACTAGCTCACCCCTCCACTTT. This chain links TRBV12-3 or TRBV12-4 with TRBJ1-6; no firm D call. The CDR3 contains 14 residues. Trimming removed 3 bases from V and 10 bases from J, with 13 bases in between.